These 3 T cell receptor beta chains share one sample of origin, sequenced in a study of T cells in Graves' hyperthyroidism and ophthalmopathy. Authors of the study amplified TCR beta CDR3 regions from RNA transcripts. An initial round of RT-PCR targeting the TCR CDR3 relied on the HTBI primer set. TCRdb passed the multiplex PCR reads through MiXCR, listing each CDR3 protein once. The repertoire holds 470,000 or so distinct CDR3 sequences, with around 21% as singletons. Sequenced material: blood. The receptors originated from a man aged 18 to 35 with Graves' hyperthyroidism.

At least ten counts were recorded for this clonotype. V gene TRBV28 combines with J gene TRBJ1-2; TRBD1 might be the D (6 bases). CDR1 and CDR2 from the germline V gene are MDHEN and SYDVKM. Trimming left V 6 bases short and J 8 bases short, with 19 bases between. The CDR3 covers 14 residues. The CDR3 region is CASSRGDTRSGYTF. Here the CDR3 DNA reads TGTGCCAGCAGCCGGGGGGACACCCGGTCGGGCTACACCTTC.

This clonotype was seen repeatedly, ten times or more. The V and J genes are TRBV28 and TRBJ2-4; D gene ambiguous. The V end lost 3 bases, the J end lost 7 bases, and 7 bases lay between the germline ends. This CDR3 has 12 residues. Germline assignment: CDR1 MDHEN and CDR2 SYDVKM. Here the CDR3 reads CASSLVANIQYF. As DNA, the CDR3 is TGTGCCAGCAGTTTGGTGGCGAACATTCAGTACTTC.

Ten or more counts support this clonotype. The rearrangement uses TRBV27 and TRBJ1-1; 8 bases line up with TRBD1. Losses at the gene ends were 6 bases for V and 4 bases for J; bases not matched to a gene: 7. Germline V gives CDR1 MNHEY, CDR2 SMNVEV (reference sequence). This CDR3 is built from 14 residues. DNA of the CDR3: TGTGCCAGCAGAGAAACAGGGGGTGGCACTGAAGCTTTCTTT. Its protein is CASRETGGGTEAFF.